The source of this T cell receptor beta chain is a study of T cell responses to AZD1222 COVID-19 vaccine. Trimming pared 6 bases from V and 1 base from J, leaving 15 bases between. There are 14 residues in the CDR3. The germline gives CDR1 SQVTM, CDR2 ANQGSEA. The assay was immunoSEQ multiplex PCR, and TCRdb's table has in-frame clones only and misses some. The sample lists 110,000 or so clones, about 91% seen once, with about 6.8% in the top ten. This receptor was identified in an adult who received the AZD1222 COVID-19 vaccine. This sample comprised peripheral blood, obtained 28 days after the second AZD1222 dose. This chain links TRBV29-1 with TRBJ1-1, with TRBD1 as a possible D gene (5 bases). The CDR3 spells CSVRRALGNTEAFF. In DNA form, the CDR3 reads TGCAGCGTGCGCAGGGCGTTGGGGAACACTGAAGCTTTCTTT.